This T cell receptor (beta chain) was documented in a study of CD4 T cells in relation to SARS-CoV-2 and coronaviruses. Study at large: No peptide or an HIV-1 Nef peptide pool served as negative control.

Generated by immunoSEQ multiplex PCR, the TCRdb table keeps only in-frame clones and is missing some. The repertoire includes some 28,000 clones, 74% of them detected once, and under 30% sits in the top ten. The unexposed donors gave CD4+ T cells in 2011-2018, prior to COVID-19. CD4+ T cells were isolated from the cells after 10 days of culture. On days 3 and 7, cultures got half fresh IL-2 medium. For this clone: The target antigen is unknown.

The germline gives CDR1 MNHEY, CDR2 SMNVEV (reference sequence). With 3 bases clipped from V and 1 base from J, the junction kept 6 bases outside the gene matches. The CDR3 runs 17 residues. This rearrangement joins TRBV27 to TRBJ1-6, with 7 bases matching TRBD1. Sequenced sample: CD4+ T cells from PBMCs, cultured in vitro. The sequence derives from a human donor in good health. In DNA, the CDR3 is TGTGCCAGCAGTTTTACAGGGGTTTGGTCCTATAATTCACCCCTCCACTTT. It codes for CASSFTGVWSYNSPLHF.